This T cell receptor beta chain derives from a study of cytomegalovirus exposure and HLA in healthy donors. Remarks on this clone: Its antigen is unidentified.

The CDR3 contains 18 residues. Germline lookup yields CDR1 SNHLY and CDR2 FYNNEI. V shed 6 bases, J shed 3 bases, and the junction held 9 bases outside the gene matches. The study, taken as a whole, reports: As confirmed in vitro, a few CMV-associated chains were specific for CMV antigens. A likely sequencing artifact accounted for one observed cluster of highly shared sequence variants.

PCR involved 60 Vbeta and 13 Jbeta primers. The repertoire was sequenced with immunoSEQ multiplex PCR; TCRdb's copy has only in-frame clones and lacks some. The sample shows about 170,000 clones, about 75% of them seen only once. This TCR was recovered from a woman aged 50 to 60 in good health and CMV-seropositive. The sample taken for sequencing was PBMCs. The chain combines TRBV2 with TRBJ2-2; 14 nucleotides match TRBD2. This CDR3 reads CASSGTSGRLGHTGELFF. CDR3 coding DNA: TGTGCCAGCAGCGGGACTAGCGGGAGATTAGGGCACACCGGGGAGCTGTTTTTT.